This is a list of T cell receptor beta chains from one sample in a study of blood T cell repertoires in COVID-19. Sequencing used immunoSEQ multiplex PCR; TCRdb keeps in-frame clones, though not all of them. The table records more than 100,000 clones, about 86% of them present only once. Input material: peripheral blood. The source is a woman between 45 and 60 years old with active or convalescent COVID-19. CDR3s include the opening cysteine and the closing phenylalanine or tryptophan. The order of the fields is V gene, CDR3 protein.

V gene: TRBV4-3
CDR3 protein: CASSQDFAYEQYF

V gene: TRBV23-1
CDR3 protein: CASSQSRQGEGKDSNQPQHF

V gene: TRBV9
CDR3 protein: CASSPRLLNTEAFF

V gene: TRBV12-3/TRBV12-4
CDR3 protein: CASRRQGRDEQYF

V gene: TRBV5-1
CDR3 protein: CASSLAGQDHEQYF

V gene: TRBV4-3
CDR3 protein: CASSHKTSGTDTQYF

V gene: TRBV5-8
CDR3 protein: CASSSLDTQYF

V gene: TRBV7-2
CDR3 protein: CASSYGQHSGNTIYF

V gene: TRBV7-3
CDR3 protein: CASRETVPSDTQYF

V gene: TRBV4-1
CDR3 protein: CASSQGGNTETYEQYF

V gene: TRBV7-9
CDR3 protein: CASSYPSRDTLTGELFF

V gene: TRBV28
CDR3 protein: CASSASGRATETQYF

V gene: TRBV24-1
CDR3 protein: CATSDPAAGTDTQYF

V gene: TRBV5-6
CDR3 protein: CASSSRVTEAFF

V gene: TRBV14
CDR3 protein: CASSQENPSGRVPYNEQFF

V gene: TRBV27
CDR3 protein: CASSLRRTGGNQPQHF

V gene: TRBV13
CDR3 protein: CASSLGGGPNTEAFF

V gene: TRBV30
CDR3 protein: CAWSSRDRDGNEQFF

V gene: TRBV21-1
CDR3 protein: CASSTSEREATYNEQFF

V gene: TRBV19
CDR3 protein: CASGTVIRGNTIYF

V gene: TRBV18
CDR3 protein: CASSATGGETQYF

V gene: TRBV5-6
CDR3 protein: CASSLVSLGRSHEQYF

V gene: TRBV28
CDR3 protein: CASSSPQETQYF

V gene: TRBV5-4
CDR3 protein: CASSSTSGVTDTQYF

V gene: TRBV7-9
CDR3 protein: CASSLRSVAEAFF

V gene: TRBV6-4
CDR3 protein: CASSKFGSGRSAANEQFF

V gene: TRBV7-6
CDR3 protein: CASSLDSNTEAFF

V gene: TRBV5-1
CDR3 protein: CASSAAETAETQYF

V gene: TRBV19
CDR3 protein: CASSRGGRDTEAFF

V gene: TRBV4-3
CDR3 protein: CASSQGGGRSYNSPLHF

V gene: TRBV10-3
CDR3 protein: CAIREEGAEQYF

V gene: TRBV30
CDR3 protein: CASRGGTGVEKLFF

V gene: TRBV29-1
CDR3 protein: CSDPHRGRSEKLFF

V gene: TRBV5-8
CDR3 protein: CASSFLGAGSGNTIYF

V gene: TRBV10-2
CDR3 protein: CASTGTSGTYEQYF

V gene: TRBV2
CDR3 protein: CASRGSLRTSGRGTEAFF

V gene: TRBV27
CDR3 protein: CASWGGARYNEQFF

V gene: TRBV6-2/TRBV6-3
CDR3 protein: CASSYPDWTSGRRSYEQYF

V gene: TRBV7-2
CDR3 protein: CASSWTSAANTGELFF